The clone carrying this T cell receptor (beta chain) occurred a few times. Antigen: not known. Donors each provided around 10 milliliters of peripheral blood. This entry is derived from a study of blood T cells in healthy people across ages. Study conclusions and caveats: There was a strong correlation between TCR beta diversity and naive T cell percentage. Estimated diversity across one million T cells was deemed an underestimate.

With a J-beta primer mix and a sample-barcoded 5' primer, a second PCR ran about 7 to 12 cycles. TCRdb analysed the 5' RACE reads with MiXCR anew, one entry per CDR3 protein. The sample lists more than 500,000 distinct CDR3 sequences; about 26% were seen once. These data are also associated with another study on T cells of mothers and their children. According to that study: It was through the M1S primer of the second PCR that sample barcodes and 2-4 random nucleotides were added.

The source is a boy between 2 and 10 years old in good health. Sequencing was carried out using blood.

The CDR3 DNA reads as TGTGCCAGCAGCCAAGAGGTAAGAAGGGGGCCGTTGAACACTGAAGCTTTCTTT. It is translated as CASSQEVRRGPLNTEAFF. The chain couples TRBV3-1 to TRBJ1-1; 7 bases map to TRBD1. The germline V gene has CDR1 LGHDT and CDR2 YNNKEL (reference sequence). V lost 0 bases to trimming and J lost 0 bases; unmatched junction nucleotides: 10. The length of the CDR3 is 18 residues.